The clone carrying this TCR beta chain occurred many times. The data belong to a study of T-cell reconstitution after alpha-beta-depleted transplantation in children. Germline CDR1 SGDLS, CDR2 YYNGEE. This CDR3 has 15 amino acids. V shed 5 bases, J shed 1 base, and the junction held 5 bases outside the gene matches. Preparing the TCRbeta library involved the use of unique molecular identifiers. Using its own MiXCR run on the PCR reads, TCRdb lists one record per CDR3 protein. The sample has about 610,000 distinct CDR3 sequences, 8% to 11% seen once; the top ten hold about 4%. The source is a human donor who donated a stem cell graft to a child with acute myeloid leukemia. The sequencing used PBMCs from the stem cell graft donor, collected from the stem cell graft. V is TRBV9 and J is TRBJ2-2; 7 bases agree with TRBD1. CDR3 nucleotide sequence: TGTGCCAGCAGAGACGACAGGGAGAACACCGGGGAGCTGTTTTTT. Protein sequence: CASRDDRENTGELFF.